The present entry profiles one T cell receptor beta chain with its context. Its antigen is currently not known. Base qualities are missing; no much larger clone stands one base away. The immunoSEQ Assay, a bias-controlled multiplex PCR, was used to amplify TCRbeta CDR3 regions from genomic DNA. As for the original processing: Nucleated cell counts per sample were estimated from amplification of reference gene primers within the assay. To quantify the absolute abundance of each unique TCRbeta CDR3 rearrangement, sequence reads were collapsed and filtered. For each sample, productive Simpson clonality was calculated by taking the square root of Simpson's diversity index across productive rearrangements. This is the immuneACCESS table as TCRdb keeps it, with only in-frame sequences that have V and J called. A part of the clones is gone; compared with another copy, unresolved V genes explain less than half, and the rest is unexplained. The V and J calls and clone size were taken over from that table, and D and trimming were inferred from the DNA. Within this sample are some 180,000 clones, with about 85% of them counted one time only. The ten largest clones capture 20% to 25% of the sample.

Collaborating institutions collected whole blood in K2EDTA tubes following their own protocols. Collaborator samples were shipped for TCRbeta analysis as frozen whole blood, isolated PBMCs, or DNA extracted from either sample type. The data originate from a study of blood T cell repertoires in COVID-19 (dated by TCRdb to 2018 to 2021). Broadly, across the study: Samples covering the acute and convalescent phases of COVID-19 were provided by collaborators in the United States, Italy and Spain. The material from the prospective study consisted of cDNA or gDNA derived from T cells, B-cell-depleted T cells, or PBMCs. Deeply sampled blood TCRbeta repertoires from subjects exposed to, actively infected with, or recovered from COVID-19 were included in the dataset. The repertoires were released in a freely available public database intended as a resource for research on the immune response to SARS-CoV-2. The samples were drawn from two sources: the first 160 participants of the ongoing ImmuneRACE study, and 1,000 to 1,500 subjects contributed by 6 global collaborators. The sample metadata nearly always contained a de-identified subject ID, COVID-19 status, age in years and sex. Where HLA class I and class II types were available, the types were taken from metadata supplied by the sample provider, not from assay-based typing. Summary of the overall study and its limitations: The amount of clinical and demographic metadata varied by source and participant and was provided uncurated.

This clonotype was sampled from a man aged 55-75 years with active or convalescent COVID-19. The sample taken for sequencing was peripheral blood.

The CDR3 has the sequence CASSPTGNAYEQYF. At the DNA level, the sequence is TGTGCCAGCAGCCCTACCGGGAACGCCTACGAGCAGTACTTC. Recombination connected TRBV7-9 to TRBJ2-7; 5 matching bases give a weak D call of TRBD2. The CDR3, from cysteine to phenylalanine, totals 14 residues. Just the 42-base CDR3 DNA is kept, in frame starting at base 1. Via the germline V gene (reference sequence), CDR1 is SEHNR and CDR2 FQNEAQ. Deletion took 5 bases off V and 2 bases off J, with a span of 13 bases between the germline ends.